A single sample is the source of the 17 T cell receptor beta chains below, sequenced in a study of blood T cells in healthy people across ages. Next came a second PCR, run for roughly 7 to 12 cycles, which used a sample-barcoded 5' primer along with a J-beta primer mix. TCRdb reanalysed the 5' RACE reads using MiXCR and keeps one entry per CDR3 protein. The table includes approximately 730,000 distinct CDR3 sequences, roughly 44% detected once. Sequencing used blood. All receptors come from an older woman in good health.

The rearrangement joins TRBV7-2 to TRBJ2-3; D is unresolved. This CDR3 contains 14 residues. Germline assignment: CDR1 SGHTA and CDR2 FQGNSA. The V end was cut by 4 bases, the J end by 5 bases, with 13 bases between. CDR3 bases: TGTGCCAGCAGCTCACCGGGTTATGGAGATACGCAGTATTTT. It translates to CASSSPGYGDTQYF.

This clonotype was counted many times. The rearrangement joins TRBV29-1 to TRBJ2-1, with TRBD1 matching over 7 bases. There are 14 residues in the CDR3. With 7 bases clipped from V and 0 bases from J, the junction kept 6 bases outside the gene matches. The germline gives CDR1 SQVTM, CDR2 ANQGSEA. CDR3 nucleotides: TGCAGCGCCCTTACAGGGGACTCCTACAATGAGCAGTTCTTC. It translates to CSALTGDSYNEQFF.

V gene TRBV27 combines with J gene TRBJ2-1; TRBD2 matches 14 bases. V dropped 10 bases and J dropped 15; count of bases not matched to a gene: 8. The CDR3 consists of 12 residues. CDR1 and CDR2 from the germline V gene are MNHEY and SMNVEV (reference sequence). The CDR3 region has the DNA TGTGCCATCGGGACTAGCGGGAGCCACCCGTTCTTC. Its translation: CAIGTSGSHPFF.

The rearrangement uses TRBV20-1 and TRBJ2-5; D is ambiguous. Germline-derived CDR1 and CDR2 are DFQATT and SNEGSKA (reference sequence). V dropped 3 bases and J dropped 4 bases, with 15 bases sitting between them. This CDR3 region has 14 residues. The chain's CDR3 is CSASSTSNTETQYF. The CDR3 DNA follows: TGCAGTGCTAGTTCTACTTCAAATACAGAGACCCAGTACTTC.

This clonotype is a singleton in its sample. The V and J genes are TRBV11-2 and TRBJ2-3; tentative D call: TRBD2 (6 bases). The CDR3 consists of 16 residues. The V end was cut by 4 bases, the J end by 5 bases, with 19 bases between. Per germline, CDR1 SGHAT and CDR2 FQNNGV. The CDR3 spells CASSYRLGVVGDTQYF. CDR3 in DNA: TGTGCCAGCAGCTACCGACTAGGGGTAGTTGGAGATACGCAGTATTTT. The variable domain in full, completed from reference TRBV11-2 and TRBJ2-3, reads EAGVAQSPRYKIIEKRQSVAFWCNPISGHATLYWYQQILGQGPKLLIQFQNNGVVDDSQLPKDRFSAERLKGVDSTLKIQPAKLEDSAVYLCASSYRLGVVGDTQYFGPGTRLTVL.

A word on this clonotype: An end of the junction does not agree with germline; a read error may underlie this. This sequence joins TRBV30 and TRBJ2-5, with D maybe TRBD1 (6 bases). CDR3 size: 11 residues. Looked up from germline, CDR1 is GTSNPN and CDR2 is SVGIG (reference sequence). Here the CDR3 DNA reads TGCGCCTGTGGGGGCGCCCAGACCCAGTACTTC. Its protein is CACGGAQTQYF.

The V call is TRBV12-3 or TRBV12-4, the J call TRBJ2-7, with a weak D call TRBD1 (5 bases). This CDR3 contains 12 residues. Trimming took off 6 bases at V and 2 bases at J, with 8 bases between the two ends. CDR3 in amino acids: CASRGLTYEQYF. The CDR3, as DNA: TGTGCCAGCAGGGGGCTCACCTACGAGCAGTACTTC.

The V and J genes are TRBV13 and TRBJ2-1, with TRBD2 identical over 8 bases. The germline V gene has CDR1 PRHDT and CDR2 FYEKMQ (reference sequence). CDR3 size: 16 residues. J gave up 6 bases and V 5 bases, and 12 bases lay outside the gene matches. The CDR3 protein is CASSLPIAGPLNEQFF. The CDR3 bases are TGTGCCAGCAGCCTACCTATAGCGGGGCCCCTCAATGAGCAGTTCTTC.

V gene TRBV14 combines with J gene TRBJ2-3, with 7 positions matching TRBD1. This CDR3 is built from 15 residues. Losses at the gene ends were 3 bases for V and 6 bases for J; bases not matched to a gene: 9. Germline CDR1 SGHDN, CDR2 FVKESK. CDR3 residues: CASSHQTGMTDTQYF. DNA of the CDR3: TGTGCCAGCAGCCACCAGACAGGGATGACGGATACGCAGTATTTT.

The chain carries TRBV29-1 and TRBJ1-2; tentatively, D is TRBD1 (5 bases). This CDR3 has 15 residues. Trimming cost V 3 bases and J 1 base, with 15 bases left between them. Germline assignment: CDR1 SQVTM and CDR2 ANQGSEA. CDR3 bases: TGCAGCGTTGACGGGAAGGGGAACAATAACTATGGCTACACCTTC. This sequence encodes CSVDGKGNNNYGYTF. Based on the CDR3 plus reference TRBV29-1 and TRBJ1-2, the full variable domain is SAVISQKPSRDICQRGTSLTIQCQVDSQVTMMFWYRQQPGQSLTLIATANQGSEATYESGFVIDKFPISRPNLTFSTLTVSNMSPEDSSIYLCSVDGKGNNNYGYTFGSGTRLTVV.

Only a few counts were recorded for this clonotype. The chain links TRBV20-1 to TRBJ2-3; the D is unclear. In germline, CDR1 is DFQATT, CDR2 SNEGSKA (reference sequence). The CDR3 runs to 15 residues. V lost 4 bases, J lost 0 bases, and 14 bases lay in between. CDR3 bases: TGCAGTGCTATACGTGCGGACCCAAGCACAGATACGCAGTATTTT. As protein: CSAIRADPSTDTQYF.

The sample holds a few counts of this clonotype. This chain links TRBV5-5 with TRBJ2-7; TRBD2 matches at 7 bases. Germline V gives CDR1 SGHKS, CDR2 YYEKEE (reference sequence). CDR3 length equals 14 residues. The trim removed 2 bases at V and 5 bases at J, leaving 7 bases unmatched. The DNA of the CDR3 is TGTGCCAGCAGCTTCTCGACTAGCCGGAACGAGCAGTACTTC. It codes for CASSFSTSRNEQYF.

This clonotype was recorded a few times. The gene calls are TRBV10-3 and TRBJ1-5; TRBD1 matches at 7 bases. V was clipped by 4 bases and J by 5 bases; unmatched bases: 5. CDR3 length: 14 amino acids. Germline V gives CDR1 ENHRY, CDR2 SYGVKD. Written as DNA, the CDR3 is TGTGCCATCAGTGGGGACAGTTCCGATCAGCCCCAGCATTTT. This translates into CAISGDSSDQPQHF.

This clonotype was picked up a small number of times. The chain carries TRBV25-1 and TRBJ1-6; D gene unclear. The CDR3 is 14 amino acids. Looked up from germline, CDR1 is MGHDK and CDR2 is SYGVNS. V dropped 0 bases and J dropped 10 bases, with 10 bases sitting between them. The CDR3 here is CASSEYVEDSPLHF. The DNA for the CDR3 is TGTGCCAGCAGTGAATACGTCGAAGACTCACCCCTCCACTTT.

V gene TRBV27 combines with J gene TRBJ2-7, with D unclear. Trimming removed 11 bases from V and 2 bases from J, with 19 bases in between. Germline values: CDR1 MNHEY, CDR2 SMNVEV (reference sequence). CDR3 size: 14 residues. CDR3 DNA: TGTGCCGGACCCGGGCTGACGGATACCTACGAGCAGTACTTC. It specifies CAGPGLTDTYEQYF.

This chain links TRBV29-1 with TRBJ1-4; TRBD1 might be the D (5 bases). The CDR3 is made up of 11 amino acids. Between the trimmed V and J ends, which lost 4 bases and 11 bases, there was a span of 11 bases. Looked up from germline, CDR1 is SQVTM and CDR2 is ANQGSEA. The CDR3 spells CSVGGAQKLFF. CDR3 DNA: TGCAGCGTTGGAGGGGCCCAGAAACTGTTTTTT.

CDR3 loop: CASSLTAGGAYEQYF. The CDR3 DNA sequence: TGTGCCAGCAGTTTGACAGCGGGAGGCGCCTACGAGCAGTACTTC. The chain links TRBV28 to TRBJ2-7; 9 bases line up with TRBD2. V shed 3 bases, J shed 2 bases, and the junction held 5 bases outside the gene matches. CDR1 and CDR2 from the germline V gene are MDHEN and SYDVKM. The CDR3 consists of 15 residues.